The 6 T cell receptor beta chains given below trace back to one sample, sequenced in a study of T cells in women clearing cervical HPV infection. Clones were read by immunoSEQ multiplex PCR, and TCRdb kept only the in-frame ones, dropping some. This sample's table reports tens of thousands of clones. Sequencing input: blood buffy coat. The source of these receptors is a woman aged 18 to 75 with a cervical HPV16 infection that either progressed to CIN3+ or cleared (not recorded which).

Of note for this clone: The CDR3 end is not reached by the read, which stops 3 residues before it; the germline J gene fills it in. The rearrangement links TRBV2 to TRBJ2-3; no reliable D call. V was trimmed by 5 bases and J by 0 bases, leaving 12 bases between them. Germline CDR1 reads SNHLY; CDR2 reads FYNNEI. This CDR3 has 15 residues. The sequenced CDR3 bases are TGTGCCAGCAGTCCGTTTAAGACTAGCACAGATACG. It specifies CASSPFKTSTDT. The full CDR3 protein reads CASSPFKTSTDTQYF.

The CDR3 spells CASKVGGTNYGYTF. The part of the CDR3 DNA that was read is TGTGCCAGCAAGGTTGGGGGGACTAACTATGGC. J is TRBJ1-2 and V is TRBV13; a weak D match, TRBD1 (5 bases). The read is 3 residues too short to cover the CDR3 end, so that end is filled in from the germline J gene. Germline CDR1 and CDR2: PRHDT and FYEKMQ (reference sequence). V was clipped by 7 bases and J by 0 bases, with 12 bases between them. The CDR3 spans 14 residues.

CDR3 DNA, as far as it was read: TGCGCCAGCAGCTGGGAAGTGGACGGGCTAGCGGGGGGGGAACGAGAGACC. It translates to CASSWEVDGLAGGERET. The whole CDR3 protein reads CASSWEVDGLAGGERETQYF. This chain connects TRBV5-1 to TRBJ2-5; 12 nucleotides match TRBD2. The sequence runs out 3 residues before the end of the CDR3; the remainder is reconstructed from the germline J gene. Trimming at V came to 3 bases and at J to 4 bases, leaving 19 bases not matched to a gene. CDR1 is SGHRS, CDR2 YFSETQ, per germline. The CDR3 length is 20 residues.

Comments on this clone: The read finishes 3 residues shy of the CDR3 end, and the germline J gene is used to complete it. The gene calls are TRBV2 and TRBJ2-1, with 8 bases matching TRBD2. V dropped 6 bases and J dropped 1; count of bases not matched to a gene: 8. The CDR3 totals 16 residues. Germline V gives CDR1 SNHLY, CDR2 FYNNEI. CDR3 DNA, as far as it was read: TGTGCCAGCAGAGGCGGGGGGTCCAAATCCTACAATGAG. Translation: CASRGGGSKSYNE. The whole CDR3 protein reads CASRGGGSKSYNEQFF.

Details on this clone: The CDR3 end is not reached by the read, which stops 3 residues before it; the germline J gene fills it in. The chain employs TRBV7-2 and TRBJ1-3; D possibly corresponds to TRBD1 (6 bases). The CDR3 totals 15 residues. Germline CDR1 and CDR2: SGHTA and FQGNSA. With 3 bases removed from V and 0 bases from J, the gap between germline ends came to 9 bases. CDR3 DNA, as far as it was read: TGTGCCAGCAGCTTTGGGGGCGCCTCTGGAAACACC. Its protein is CASSFGGASGNT. The full CDR3 is CASSFGGASGNTIYF.

As to this clone: The read ends 3 residues shy of where the CDR3 ends; the end is completed using the germline J gene. This chain joins TRBV6-1 and TRBJ2-2; the match to TRBD2 covers 10 bases. Germline CDR1 and CDR2: MNHNS and SASEGT. The V segment lost 4 bases and the J segment 8 bases; nucleotides outside the gene matches: 4. The CDR3 extends over 14 amino acids. CDR3 DNA (partial): TGTGCCAGCAGTGGGACTAGCGGTTATGGGGAG. Its protein is CASSGTSGYGE. The full CDR3 protein is CASSGTSGYGELFF.